The 14 T cell receptor beta chains below were found in one sample sequenced in a study of regulatory T cells in long-lasting Graves disease. Construction of TCR beta libraries relied on iRepertoire HTBI primers and on Arm-PCR targeting CDR3 regions. In TCRdb, the multiplex PCR reads were re-called with MiXCR into one record per CDR3 protein. The sample yields hundreds of thousands of distinct CDR3 sequences, more than 15% seen once. As to time point: newly diagnosed GD, antithyroid drugs for less than 3 months. PBMC RNA served as the TCR library source. The sample consisted of peripheral blood mononuclear cells (PBMCs), taken at new diagnosis, from a patient treated with antithyroid drugs. The receptors here all came from a female donor with Graves disease.

Notes on this clonotype: As the CDR3 is not closed by the conserved phenylalanine or tryptophan, this likely results from a read error. V gene TRBV29-1 combines with J gene TRBJ2-2; 8 nucleotides match TRBD2. The germline gives CDR1 SQVTM, CDR2 ANQGSEA. The CDR3 loop spans 16 amino acids. The J segment lost 5 bases and the V segment lost 0 bases, leaving 8 bases of the junction unmatched. CDR3 bases: TGCAGCGTTGAAGAAGGAGCGGGAGTCTCTACCGGGGAGCTGTTTCTT. It encodes CSVEEGAGVSTGELFL.

The V and J genes are TRBV27 and TRBJ2-5; 7 bases match TRBD1. V lost 5 bases and J lost 5; bases outside the gene matches: 8. Germline values: CDR1 MNHEY, CDR2 SMNVEV (reference sequence). The CDR3 consists of 14 residues. CDR3 protein: CASSHDRVGETQYF. CDR3 DNA sequence: TGTGCCAGCAGTCACGACAGGGTGGGCGAGACCCAGTACTTC.

This rearrangement joins TRBV28 to TRBJ1-4; TRBD1 is a possible D gene (6 bases). Germline CDR1 reads MDHEN; CDR2 reads SYDVKM. CDR3 length equals 19 residues. Trimming took off 7 bases at V and 0 bases at J, with 24 bases between the two ends. CDR3 sequence: CASTFVRYRVESTNEKLFF. The CDR3 DNA reads TGTGCCAGCACCTTCGTCCGATACAGGGTTGAATCAACTAATGAAAAACTGTTTTTT.

At least ten counts were recorded for this clonotype. The chain links TRBV10-3 to TRBJ1-2, with D possibly being TRBD1 (6 bases). Looked up from germline, CDR1 is ENHRY and CDR2 is SYGVKD. The CDR3 contains 13 residues. Trimming took off 7 bases at V and 3 bases at J, with 12 bases between the two ends. CDR3 region: CAITQGGYYGYTF. CDR3 nucleotide sequence: TGTGCCATCACCCAAGGGGGTTACTATGGCTACACCTTC.

This clonotype was seen ten or more times. V usage is TRBV11-3 and J usage is TRBJ2-1; D is possibly TRBD2 (6 bases). The CDR3 has 17 residues. Deletions cut 5 bases from V and 3 bases from J, with 20 bases between. The germline CDR1 and CDR2 sequences are SGHNT and YENEEA. CDR3 in amino acids: CASSERGRTNVYNEQFF. The CDR3 DNA is TGTGCCAGCAGCGAGAGGGGTAGGACTAACGTCTACAATGAGCAGTTCTTC.

This clonotype was counted only a few times. J is TRBJ1-1 and V is TRBV6-2 or TRBV6-3; 10 nucleotides match TRBD1. With V trimmed by 2 bases and J by 3 bases, 3 bases remained unmatched. Germline assignment: CDR1 MNHEY and CDR2 SVGEGT. This CDR3 has 15 amino acids. CDR3 sequence: CASSYGGTGDTEAFF. CDR3 DNA sequence: TGTGCCAGCAGTTACGGGGGGACAGGGGACACTGAAGCTTTCTTT.

In its sample, this clonotype was seen many times. V is TRBV5-1 and J is TRBJ2-3; 14 bases match TRBD2. This CDR3 comprises 17 residues. Germline assignment: CDR1 SGHRS and CDR2 YFSETQ. The V and J ends lost 4 bases and 7 bases, in that order; junction bases with no gene match: 11. CDR3 amino acids: CASSMTGLAGEDHTQYF. CDR3 DNA: TGCGCCAGCAGCATGACGGGACTAGCGGGAGAGGACCATACGCAGTATTTT.

This clonotype turned up a few times. The chain couples TRBV3-1 to TRBJ1-2, with 8 bases fitting TRBD1. The CDR3 consists of 14 residues. Germline trimming cut 0 bases from V and 4 bases from J; bases unmatched to any gene: 1. The germline V gene has CDR1 LGHDT and CDR2 YNNKEL (reference sequence). The CDR3, as DNA: TGTGCCAGCAGCCAAGAAGGGACAGGCTATGGCTACACCTTC. The encoded protein is CASSQEGTGYGYTF.

This clonotype has at least ten counts. The V call is TRBV29-1, the J call TRBJ1-1; D gene unclear. Trimming took off 1 base at V and 0 bases at J, with 15 bases between the two ends. The CDR3 spans 16 residues. CDR1 and CDR2 (germline): SQVTM, ANQGSEA. The CDR3 nucleotides read TGCAGCGTTGAAGGGGTACCTGAGGGCGTGAACACTGAAGCTTTCTTT. Its protein is CSVEGVPEGVNTEAFF.

This chain connects TRBV5-6 to TRBJ2-5; D remains unclear. Germline CDR1 and CDR2: SGHDT and YYEEEE. V was trimmed by 0 bases and J by 3 bases, leaving 6 bases between them. The CDR3 loop spans 13 amino acids. The CDR3 protein is CASSLDGEETQYF. In DNA, the CDR3 is TGTGCCAGCAGCTTGGATGGAGAAGAGACCCAGTACTTC.

In its sample, this clonotype was seen many times. The chain is built from TRBV2 and TRBJ2-2, with D perhaps TRBD1 (5 bases). The CDR3 is 14 amino acids. V was trimmed by 6 bases and J by 1 base, leaving 9 bases between them. Germline V gene data show CDR1 as SNHLY and CDR2 as FYNNEI. DNA for the CDR3: TGTGCCAGCAGCAACGGACAGAACACCGGGGAGCTGTTTTTT. Amino acid sequence: CASSNGQNTGELFF.

This clonotype occurred many times. The chain has TRBV20-1 and TRBJ2-1; the D is unclear. Trimming removed 0 bases from V and 12 bases from J, with 15 bases in between. Germline V gives CDR1 DFQATT, CDR2 SNEGSKA (reference sequence). There are 13 residues in the CDR3. Here the CDR3 reads CSARDPQTGGQFF. CDR3 in DNA: TGCAGTGCTAGAGATCCCCAAACCGGCGGGCAGTTCTTC.

The sample holds many counts of this clonotype. This chain links TRBV7-2 with TRBJ2-7; TRBD2 might be the D (6 bases). V dropped 4 bases and J dropped 3 bases, with 13 bases sitting between them. The CDR3 contains 14 residues. The germline CDR1 and CDR2 sequences are SGHTA and FQGNSA. The chain's CDR3 is CASSWLGLFYEQYF. CDR3 bases: TGTGCCAGCAGCTGGCTGGGACTCTTCTACGAGCAGTACTTC. Using reference TRBV7-2 and TRBJ2-7 for the parts outside the CDR3, the full variable domain is GAGVSQSPSNKVTEKGKDVELRCDPISGHTALYWYRQSLGQGLEFLIYFQGNSAPDKSGLPSDRFSAERTGGSVSTLTIQRTQQEDSAVYLCASSWLGLFYEQYFGPGTRLTVT.

This clonotype was counted only a few times. The chain carries TRBV6-1 and TRBJ2-1; D not certain. Germline values: CDR1 MNHNS, CDR2 SASEGT. The V end lost 4 bases, the J end lost 10 bases, and 20 bases lay between the germline ends. The CDR3 length is 15 residues. The CDR3 loop reads CASSGPEVPPGEQFF. CDR3 DNA sequence: TGTGCCAGCAGTGGCCCCGAGGTCCCACCCGGCGAGCAGTTCTTC.